These 30 T cell receptor beta chains were all obtained from the same sample, sequenced in a study of blood T cell repertoires in COVID-19. Repertoires were generated with immunoSEQ multiplex PCR, while TCRdb's copy carries only in-frame clones and drops some. The table has 75,000 to 95,000 clones, around 74% seen once. Sequencing was performed on peripheral blood. Source of these receptors: a man between 70 and 80 years old with COVID-19, enrolled during active disease.

The chain uses TRBV5-1 and TRBJ2-2; 7 bases fit TRBD1. Trimming took 5 bases from V and 1 from J; bases not matched to a gene: 5. The CDR3 has 15 amino acids. The V gene's germline CDR1 is SGHRS and CDR2 YFSETQ. CDR3 residues: CASSIQGVNTGELFF. The CDR3 nucleotides read TGCGCCAGCAGTATTCAGGGGGTGAACACCGGGGAGCTGTTTTTT.

The chain couples TRBV29-1 to TRBJ1-4; perhaps TRBD1 as D (5 bases). CDR3 size: 13 residues. Germline CDR1 and CDR2: SQVTM and ANQGSEA. Trimming removed 6 bases from V and 2 bases from J, with 10 bases in between. Here the CDR3 reads CSVQGSTNEKLFF. CDR3 coding DNA: TGCAGCGTCCAGGGATCGACTAATGAAAAACTGTTTTTT.

The DNA of the CDR3 is TGTGCCAGCAGCCCAACCCAACGACGGGTCGCGTATGGCTACACCTTC. It is translated as CASSPTQRRVAYGYTF. This sequence joins TRBV11-2 and TRBJ1-2; D gene uncertain. Germline V lookup: CDR1 SGHAT, CDR2 FQNNGV. This CDR3 has 16 amino acids. Trimming took 5 bases from V and 5 from J, leaving 21 bases between them. Full variable domain (outside the CDR3, taken from reference TRBV11-2 and TRBJ1-2): EAGVAQSPRYKIIEKRQSVAFWCNPISGHATLYWYQQILGQGPKLLIQFQNNGVVDDSQLPKDRFSAERLKGVDSTLKIQPAKLEDSAVYLCASSPTQRRVAYGYTFGSGTRLTVV.

This sequence joins TRBV14 and TRBJ1-2, with D perhaps matching TRBD1 (6 bases). This CDR3 is 14 amino acids long. Germline values: CDR1 SGHDN, CDR2 FVKESK. Trimming took 0 bases from V and 3 from J, leaving 8 bases between them. CDR3 sequence reads: CASSQENRDYGYTF. The CDR3 DNA is TGTGCCAGCAGCCAAGAGAACAGGGACTATGGCTACACCTTC.

The gene calls are TRBV7-2 and TRBJ2-7; 11 positions agree with TRBD2. V shed 6 bases and J 2 bases; nucleotides not matched to a gene: 6. There are 15 residues in the CDR3. Germline V gives CDR1 SGHTA, CDR2 FQGNSA. The CDR3 sequence: CASSNRLAGPYEQYF. In nucleotides, the CDR3 is TGTGCCAGCAGTAATAGACTAGCGGGACCCTACGAGCAGTACTTC.

CDR3: CASRRGDTAYGEQYF. CDR3 DNA: TGTGCCAGCAGGCGGGGGGACACCGCTTACGGAGAGCAGTACTTC. The V gene is TRBV6-6, the J gene TRBJ2-7, with TRBD2 matching 8 bases. The CDR3 consists of 15 residues. Germline-derived CDR1 and CDR2 are MNHNY and SVGAGI (reference sequence). With 6 bases clipped from V and 7 bases from J, the junction kept 14 bases outside the gene matches.

This chain connects TRBV28 to TRBJ2-4; 7 nucleotides align to TRBD1. In germline, CDR1 is MDHEN, CDR2 SYDVKM. Unmatched junction bases numbered 7, after V lost 5 bases and J lost 3 bases. The CDR3 has 15 residues. The CDR3: CASSTQGDGKNIQYF. Here the CDR3 DNA reads TGTGCCAGCAGTACCCAGGGGGATGGCAAAAACATTCAGTACTTC. Filled out from reference TRBV28 and TRBJ2-4, the complete variable domain reads DVKVTQSSRYLVKRTGEKVFLECVQDMDHENMFWYRQDPGLGLRLIYFSYDVKMKEKGDIPEGYSVSREKKERFSLILESASTNQTSMYLCASSTQGDGKNIQYFGAGTRLSVL.

V gene TRBV28 combines with J gene TRBJ1-6; 10 bases are a match to TRBD1. This CDR3 region has 14 residues. The germline V gene encodes CDR1 MDHEN and CDR2 SYDVKM. V gave up 8 bases and J gave up 10 bases; unmatched junction bases: 8. CDR3 in amino acids: CASGRQGAGSPLHF. The CDR3 nucleotides are TGTGCCAGCGGCCGACAGGGGGCCGGCTCACCCCTCCACTTT.

The V gene is TRBV6-5, the J gene TRBJ2-7; a possible D gene is TRBD1 (5 bases). This CDR3 contains 13 residues. V dropped 10 bases and J dropped 3 bases, with 16 bases sitting between them. CDR1 and CDR2 (germline): MNHEY, SVGAGI. CDR3 in amino acids: CAISQVPIYEQYF. The CDR3 DNA reads as TGTGCCATTTCACAGGTTCCGATCTACGAGCAGTACTTC.

With respect to this clone: Other DNA sequences within the sample encode an identical CDR3. V is TRBV3-1 (or the pseudogene TRBV3-2) and J is TRBJ1-1; no clear D gene. Germline V gene data show CDR1 as LGHDT and CDR2 as YNNKEL (reference sequence). Trimming pared 1 base from V and 1 base from J, leaving 4 bases between. The CDR3 runs 13 residues. The CDR3: CASSQAGNTEAFF. The CDR3 DNA sequence: TGTGCCAGCAGCCAAGCGGGGAACACTGAAGCTTTCTTT.

The chain is built from TRBV28 and TRBJ2-7; possibly TRBD1 for D (6 bases). This CDR3 is 13 amino acids long. The V end was cut by 5 bases, the J end by 0 bases, with 8 bases between. Per germline, CDR1 MDHEN and CDR2 SYDVKM. CDR3 sequence: CASSIQGSYEQYF. Here the CDR3 DNA reads TGTGCCAGCAGTATACAGGGCTCCTACGAGCAGTACTTC.

This clone was counted many times. This chain links TRBV6-2 or TRBV6-3 with TRBJ2-2; TRBD2 matches 7 bases. V was pared by 2 bases and J by 5 bases, with 2 bases of the junction left unmatched. CDR1 MNHEY and CDR2 SVGEGT come from the germline V gene. The CDR3 length is 14 residues. The CDR3 sequence: CASSYQRGTGELFF. In DNA form, the CDR3 reads TGTGCCAGCAGTTACCAGCGGGGTACCGGGGAGCTGTTTTTT.

The V call is TRBV12-3 or TRBV12-4, the J call TRBJ2-7, with D perhaps TRBD2 (7 bases). The CDR3 runs 13 residues. V was shortened by 6 bases and J by 8 bases, with 17 bases between the two germline ends. The DNA of the CDR3 is TGTGCCAGCAGCCATGGGGGCGGGAGACAGCAGTACTTC. Its protein is CASSHGGGRQQYF.

The chain employs TRBV5-1 and TRBJ1-4; D is unresolved. From germline, CDR1 is SGHRS and CDR2 YFSETQ. The CDR3 consists of 15 residues. The V and J ends lost 0 bases and 6 bases respectively, with 12 bases between them. CDR3 in DNA: TGCGCCAGCAGCTTGGCCGGGAGGGTTCATGAAAAACTGTTTTTT. Its protein product is CASSLAGRVHEKLFF. Full variable domain (outside the CDR3, taken from reference TRBV5-1 and TRBJ1-4): KAGVTQTPRYLIKTRGQQVTLSCSPISGHRSVSWYQQTPGQGLQFLFEYFSETQRNKGNFPGRFSGRQFSNSRSEMNVSTLELGDSALYLCASSLAGRVHEKLFFGSGTQLSVL.

The chain employs TRBV4-3 and TRBJ1-5; 9 nucleotides match TRBD1. The CDR3 loop spans 17 amino acids. J lost 6 bases, V lost 0 bases, and 9 bases had no gene match. Germline lookup yields CDR1 LGHNA and CDR2 YSLEER. The CDR3 region is CASSQDGTGSGRQPQHF. In nucleotides, the CDR3 is TGCGCCAGCAGCCAAGACGGGACAGGGTCTGGTCGTCAGCCCCAGCATTTT.

J is TRBJ2-1 and V is TRBV24-1, with 9 bases aligning to TRBD1. CDR3 length: 18 amino acids. The germline V gene has CDR1 KGHDR and CDR2 SFDVKD. Trimming at V came to 2 bases and at J to 8 bases, leaving 15 bases not matched to a gene. CDR3 nucleotides: TGTGCCACCAGTGATTCCCCCGCTCTTAGGACAGGGGTGGATGAGCAGTTCTTC. Its translation is CATSDSPALRTGVDEQFF.

The chain joins TRBV28 to TRBJ2-2; D is ambiguous. The CDR3 extends over 17 amino acids. V lost 4 bases and J lost 3, with 18 bases in between. Germline lookup yields CDR1 MDHEN and CDR2 SYDVKM. The CDR3 spells CASSSPSRIGYTGELFF. The CDR3 DNA sequence: TGTGCCAGCAGTTCTCCGAGCAGGATTGGGTACACCGGGGAGCTGTTTTTT.

The chain combines TRBV6-5 with TRBJ1-1; no definite D call. Between the trimmed V and J ends, which lost 2 bases and 1 base, there was a span of 8 bases. In germline, CDR1 is MNHEY, CDR2 SVGAGI. The CDR3 loop spans 14 amino acids. CDR3 amino acids: CASSYPGRNTEAFF. CDR3 nucleotides: TGTGCCAGCAGTTACCCGGGAAGGAACACTGAAGCTTTCTTT.

V gene TRBV24-1 combines with J gene TRBJ1-2, with D hard to call. Germline V gene sequence: CDR1 KGHDR, CDR2 SFDVKD. Trimming took 4 bases from V and 0 from J, leaving 11 bases between them. CDR3 length: 15 residues. CDR3 DNA: TGTGCCACCAGTGACCCGTCGGAGCCTAACTATGGCTACACCTTC. Translated, it gives CATSDPSEPNYGYTF.

CDR3 protein: CASSLVGGGDEQYF. CDR3 in DNA: TGTGCCAGCAGTTTAGTCGGCGGAGGGGACGAGCAGTACTTC. The chain uses TRBV27 and TRBJ2-7; TRBD2 is a possible D gene (6 bases). There are 14 residues in the CDR3. The V gene lost 2 bases and the J gene lost 5 bases, with 13 bases spanning the gap. Looked up from germline, CDR1 is MNHEY and CDR2 is SMNVEV (reference sequence).

This clone was detected only a few times. The rearrangement uses TRBV9 and TRBJ1-3; 9 positions match TRBD1. The CDR3 loop spans 15 amino acids. The germline gives CDR1 SGDLS, CDR2 YYNGEE. Trimming removed 4 bases from V and 4 bases from J; junction bases left unmatched: 6. The DNA for the CDR3 is TGTGCCAGCAGCCCATGGACAGGGGTAGGAAACACCATATATTTT. Protein sequence: CASSPWTGVGNTIYF.

This chain links TRBV5-8 with TRBJ2-3; 12 bases are a match to TRBD2. V trimming: 4 bases; J trimming: 3 bases; junction bases outside the gene matches: 9. The CDR3 is 17 amino acids. The germline V gene encodes CDR1 SGHTS and CDR2 YDEGEE. The CDR3 nucleotides are TGTGCCAGCAGCCCCGGGGTACTAGCGGGAGGTACAGATACGCAGTATTTT. It encodes CASSPGVLAGGTDTQYF. The full variable domain, rest sourced from reference TRBV5-8 and TRBJ2-3, is EAGVTQSPTHLIKTRGQQATLRCSPISGHTSVYWYQQALGLGLQFLLWYDEGEERNRGNFPPRFSGRQFPNYSSELNVNALELEDSALYLCASSPGVLAGGTDTQYFGPGTRLTVL.

This clone occurred a few times. The V and J genes are TRBV28 and TRBJ1-1; weak D call: TRBD1 (5 bases). This CDR3 is 13 amino acids long. Germline assignment: CDR1 MDHEN and CDR2 SYDVKM. The ends were cut back, 10 bases at V and 0 bases at J, with 12 bases in the middle. The CDR3 loop reads CANQRQLNTEAFF. CDR3 DNA: TGTGCCAACCAGCGACAGCTGAACACTGAAGCTTTCTTT.

A few counts support this clone. A read error may explain this, as a much larger clone is one base away. V and J are TRBV27 and TRBJ1-2; 7 bases agree with TRBD1. The CDR3 has 13 amino acids. V gave up 6 bases and J gave up 4 bases; unmatched junction bases: 5. Per germline, CDR1 MNHEY and CDR2 SMNVEV (reference sequence). CDR3 protein: CASSQTGSYGYTF. DNA for the CDR3: TGTGCCAGCAGCCAGACAGGGAGCTATGGCTACACCTTC.

This clone was seen more than once but under ten times. V gene TRBV29-1 combines with J gene TRBJ2-2; D perhaps matches TRBD1 (6 bases). CDR1 and CDR2 (germline): SQVTM, ANQGSEA. V lost 4 bases and J 3 bases, leaving 9 bases between the germline ends. This CDR3 has 13 amino acids. The CDR3 nucleotides read TGCAGCGTTGGCAGGACAGACACCGGGGAGCTGTTTTTT. This translates into CSVGRTDTGELFF.

The chain carries TRBV7-6 and TRBJ2-5, with D possibly TRBD2 on 5 matching bases. Per the germline V gene, CDR1 is SGHVS and CDR2 is FNYEAQ. This CDR3 is 14 amino acids long. Trimming left V 1 base short and J 4 bases short, with 10 bases between. The chain's CDR3 is CASSLGPGGETQYF. CDR3 bases: TGTGCCAGCAGCTTAGGCCCAGGAGGAGAGACCCAGTACTTC.

This clone was seen more than once but under ten times. The chain links TRBV28 to TRBJ1-2, with no clear D. V was shortened by 3 bases and J by 4 bases, with 9 bases between the two germline ends. Germline V gene sequence: CDR1 MDHEN, CDR2 SYDVKM. CDR3 length: 13 amino acids. CDR3 sequence: CASSFPETYGYTF. The DNA for the CDR3 is TGTGCCAGCAGTTTTCCAGAAACCTATGGCTACACCTTC.

This clone was counted only a few times. The rearrangement joins TRBV5-4 to TRBJ2-5; D remains ambiguous. Germline CDR1 SGHNT, CDR2 YYREEE (reference sequence). Trimming cost V 4 bases and J 1 base, with 20 bases left between them. This CDR3 comprises 17 residues. The CDR3 sequence: CASSPLLTTTIQETQYF. CDR3 bases: TGTGCCAGCAGCCCATTATTGACGACAACCATCCAAGAGACCCAGTACTTC.

The J gene is TRBJ2-4, the V gene TRBV2, with 8 bases aligning to TRBD2. After removal of 4 bases from V and 7 bases from J, the junction contained 12 bases not matched to a gene. Germline CDR1 is SNHLY and CDR2 is FYNNEI. This CDR3 has 16 amino acids. The CDR3 reads CASSGRLAFITNIQYF. CDR3 DNA: TGTGCCAGCAGTGGCCGACTAGCGTTCATCACGAACATTCAGTACTTC.

The sample holds a few counts of this clone. The chain uses TRBV6-2 or TRBV6-3 and TRBJ2-2, with TRBD2 matching 14 bases. The V segment lost 6 bases and the J segment 2 bases; nucleotides outside the gene matches: 8. This CDR3 comprises 18 residues. Germline values: CDR1 MNHEY, CDR2 SVGEGT. This chain's CDR3 is CASSFTTSGRVNTGELFF. The CDR3 coding sequence is TGTGCCAGCAGCTTCACGACTAGCGGGAGGGTAAACACCGGGGAGCTGTTTTTT.